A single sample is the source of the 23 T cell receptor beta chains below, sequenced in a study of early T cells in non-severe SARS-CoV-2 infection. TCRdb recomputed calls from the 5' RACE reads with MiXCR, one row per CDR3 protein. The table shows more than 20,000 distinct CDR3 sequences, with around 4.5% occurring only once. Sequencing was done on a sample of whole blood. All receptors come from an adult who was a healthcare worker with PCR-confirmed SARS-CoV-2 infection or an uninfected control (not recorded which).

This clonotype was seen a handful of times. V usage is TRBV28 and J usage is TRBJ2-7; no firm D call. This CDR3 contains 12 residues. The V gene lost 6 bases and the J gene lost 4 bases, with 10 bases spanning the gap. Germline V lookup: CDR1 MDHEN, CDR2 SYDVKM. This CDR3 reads CASREGIYEQYF. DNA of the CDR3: TGTGCCAGCAGAGAAGGGATATACGAGCAGTACTTC.

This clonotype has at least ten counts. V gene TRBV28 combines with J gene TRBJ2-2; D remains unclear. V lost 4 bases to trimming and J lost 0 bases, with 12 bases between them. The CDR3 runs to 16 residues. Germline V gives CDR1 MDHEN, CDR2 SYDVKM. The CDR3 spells CASSYGGLTNTGELFF. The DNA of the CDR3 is TGTGCCAGCAGTTATGGTGGGCTAACGAACACCGGGGAGCTGTTTTTT.

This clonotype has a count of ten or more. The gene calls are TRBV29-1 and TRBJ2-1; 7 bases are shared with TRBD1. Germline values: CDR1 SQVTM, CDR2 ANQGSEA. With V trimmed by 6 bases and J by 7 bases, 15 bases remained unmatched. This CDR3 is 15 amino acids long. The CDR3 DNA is TGCAGCGTGCCCCAATGGGACAGTATTTGGAATGAGCAGTTCTTC. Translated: CSVPQWDSIWNEQFF.

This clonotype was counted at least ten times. The CDR3 DNA reads as TGTGCCAGCAGCCAAGACTTAGTACTCCGTGTAAATGAGCAGTTCTTC. Amino acids: CASSQDLVLRVNEQFF. The chain employs TRBV3-1 and TRBJ2-1; unclear D gene. From germline, CDR1 is LGHDT and CDR2 YNNKEL (reference sequence). The CDR3 is 16 amino acids. V was pared by 0 bases and J by 7 bases, with 16 bases between.

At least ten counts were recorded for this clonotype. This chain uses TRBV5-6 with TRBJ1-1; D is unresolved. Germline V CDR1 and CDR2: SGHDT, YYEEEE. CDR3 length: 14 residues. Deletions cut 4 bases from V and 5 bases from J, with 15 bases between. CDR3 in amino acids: CASSQTEAWTEAFF. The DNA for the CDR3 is TGTGCCAGCAGCCAAACAGAGGCGTGGACTGAAGCTTTCTTT.

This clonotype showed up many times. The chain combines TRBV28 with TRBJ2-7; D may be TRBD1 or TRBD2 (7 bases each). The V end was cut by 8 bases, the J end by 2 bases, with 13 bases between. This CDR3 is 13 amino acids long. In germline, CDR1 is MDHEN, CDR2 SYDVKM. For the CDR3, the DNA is TGTGCCAGCCGGGGAGGGGGCCCCTACGAGCAGTACTTC. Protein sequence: CASRGGGPYEQYF.

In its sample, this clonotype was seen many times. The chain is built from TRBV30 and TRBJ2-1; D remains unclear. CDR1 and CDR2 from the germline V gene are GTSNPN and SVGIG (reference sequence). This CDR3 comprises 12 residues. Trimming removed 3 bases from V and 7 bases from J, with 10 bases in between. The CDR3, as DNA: TGTGCCTGGAGGGGTGACGGGAATGAGCAGTTCTTC. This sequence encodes CAWRGDGNEQFF.

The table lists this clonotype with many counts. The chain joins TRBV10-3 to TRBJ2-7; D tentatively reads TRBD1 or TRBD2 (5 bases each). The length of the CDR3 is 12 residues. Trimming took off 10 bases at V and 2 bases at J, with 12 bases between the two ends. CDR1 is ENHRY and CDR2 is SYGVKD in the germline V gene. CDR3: CATRDGTYEQYF. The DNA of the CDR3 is TGTGCCACCCGGGACGGTACCTACGAGCAGTACTTC.

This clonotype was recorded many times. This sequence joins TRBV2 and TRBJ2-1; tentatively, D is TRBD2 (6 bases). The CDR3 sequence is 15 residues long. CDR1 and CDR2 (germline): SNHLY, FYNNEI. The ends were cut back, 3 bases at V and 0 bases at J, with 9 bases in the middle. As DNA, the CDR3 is TGTGCCAGCAGTGATAGCGGAAGCTCCTACAATGAGCAGTTCTTC. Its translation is CASSDSGSSYNEQFF.

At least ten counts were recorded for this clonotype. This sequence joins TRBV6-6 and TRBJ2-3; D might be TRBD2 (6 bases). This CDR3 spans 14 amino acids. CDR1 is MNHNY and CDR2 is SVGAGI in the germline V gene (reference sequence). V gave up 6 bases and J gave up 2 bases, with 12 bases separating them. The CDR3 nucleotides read TGTGCCAGCAGCTCTCGGACTAACACAGATACGCAGTATTTT. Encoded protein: CASSSRTNTDTQYF.

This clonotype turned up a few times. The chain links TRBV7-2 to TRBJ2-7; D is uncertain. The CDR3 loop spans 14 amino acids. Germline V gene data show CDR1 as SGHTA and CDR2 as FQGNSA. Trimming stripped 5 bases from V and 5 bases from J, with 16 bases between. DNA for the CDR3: TGTGCCAGCAGCCCCAATAGGCTGGAAGACGAGCAGTACTTC. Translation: CASSPNRLEDEQYF.

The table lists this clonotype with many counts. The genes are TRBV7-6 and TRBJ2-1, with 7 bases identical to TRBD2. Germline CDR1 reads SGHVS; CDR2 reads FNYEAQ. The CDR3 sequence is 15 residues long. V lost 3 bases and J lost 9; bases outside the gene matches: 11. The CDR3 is CASSFVLAEGSEQFF. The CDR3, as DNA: TGTGCCAGCAGCTTCGTCCTAGCGGAGGGGAGTGAGCAGTTCTTC.

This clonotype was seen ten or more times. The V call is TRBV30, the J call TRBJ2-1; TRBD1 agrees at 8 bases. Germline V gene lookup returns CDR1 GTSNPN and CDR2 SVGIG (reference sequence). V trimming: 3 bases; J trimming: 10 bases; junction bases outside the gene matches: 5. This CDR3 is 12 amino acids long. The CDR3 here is CAWSRGQVEQFF. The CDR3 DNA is TGTGCCTGGAGCAGGGGGCAAGTGGAGCAGTTCTTC.

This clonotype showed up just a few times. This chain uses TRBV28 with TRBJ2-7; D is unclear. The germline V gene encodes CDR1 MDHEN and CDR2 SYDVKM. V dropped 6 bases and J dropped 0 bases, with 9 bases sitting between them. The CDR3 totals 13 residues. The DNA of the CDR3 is TGTGCCAGCAGCGGGCCGGTCTCCTACGAGCAGTACTTC. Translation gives CASSGPVSYEQYF.

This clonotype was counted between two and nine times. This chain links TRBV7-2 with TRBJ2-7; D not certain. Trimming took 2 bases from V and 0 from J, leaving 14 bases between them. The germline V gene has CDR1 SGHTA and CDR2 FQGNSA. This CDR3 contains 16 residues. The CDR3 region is CASSLTPRASSYEQYF. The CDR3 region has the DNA TGTGCCAGCAGCTTAACCCCTCGCGCGAGCTCCTACGAGCAGTACTTC.

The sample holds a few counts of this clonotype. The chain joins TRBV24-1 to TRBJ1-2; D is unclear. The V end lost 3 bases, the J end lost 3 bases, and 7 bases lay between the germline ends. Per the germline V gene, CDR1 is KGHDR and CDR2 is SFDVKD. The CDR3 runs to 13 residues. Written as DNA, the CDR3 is TGTGCCACCAGTGATGACGAGTACTATGGCTACACCTTC. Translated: CATSDDEYYGYTF.

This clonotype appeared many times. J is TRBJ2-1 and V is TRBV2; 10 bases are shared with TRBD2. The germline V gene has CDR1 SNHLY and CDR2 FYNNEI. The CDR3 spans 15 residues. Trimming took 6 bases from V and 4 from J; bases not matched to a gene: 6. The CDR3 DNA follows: TGTGCCAGCAGACCTAGCGGGAGCGGATACAATGAGCAGTTCTTC. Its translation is CASRPSGSGYNEQFF.

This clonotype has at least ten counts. The CDR3: CASSYKAGELFF. The CDR3 DNA follows: TGTGCCAGCAGTTACAAGGCCGGGGAGCTGTTTTTT. The chain employs TRBV6-5 and TRBJ2-2; D unclear. Germline CDR1 MNHEY, CDR2 SVGAGI. CDR3 size: 12 residues. Trimming cost V 2 bases and J 6 bases, with 4 bases left between them.

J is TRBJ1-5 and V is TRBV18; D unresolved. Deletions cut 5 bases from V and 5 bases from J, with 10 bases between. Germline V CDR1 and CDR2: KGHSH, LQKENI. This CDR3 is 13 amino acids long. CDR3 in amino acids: CASSYDRDQPQHF. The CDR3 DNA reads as TGTGCCAGCTCATACGACCGGGATCAGCCCCAGCATTTT.

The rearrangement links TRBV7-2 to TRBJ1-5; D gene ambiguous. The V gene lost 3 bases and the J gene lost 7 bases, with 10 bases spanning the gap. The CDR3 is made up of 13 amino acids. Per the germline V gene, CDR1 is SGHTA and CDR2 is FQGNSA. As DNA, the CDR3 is TGTGCCAGCAGCTTCGACGCGGGGCAGCCCCAGCATTTT. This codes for CASSFDAGQPQHF.

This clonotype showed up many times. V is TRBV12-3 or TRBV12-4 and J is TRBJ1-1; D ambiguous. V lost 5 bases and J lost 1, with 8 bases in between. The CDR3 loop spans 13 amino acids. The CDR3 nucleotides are TGTGCCAGCAGTCCCCGCAGGAACACTGAAGCTTTCTTT. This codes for CASSPRRNTEAFF.

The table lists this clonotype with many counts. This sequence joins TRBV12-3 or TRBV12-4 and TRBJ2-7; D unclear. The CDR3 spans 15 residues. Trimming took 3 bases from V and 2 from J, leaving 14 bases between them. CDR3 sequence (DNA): TGTGCCAGCAGTTTCCGCGTCGGGCAGACCTACGAGCAGTACTTC. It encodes CASSFRVGQTYEQYF.

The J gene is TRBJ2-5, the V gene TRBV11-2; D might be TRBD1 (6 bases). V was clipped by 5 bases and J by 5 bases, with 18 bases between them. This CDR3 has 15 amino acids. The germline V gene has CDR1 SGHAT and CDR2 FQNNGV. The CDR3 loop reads CASSTGRQVGETQYF. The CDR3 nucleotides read TGTGCCAGCAGCACCGGCAGACAGGTCGGGGAGACCCAGTACTTC.